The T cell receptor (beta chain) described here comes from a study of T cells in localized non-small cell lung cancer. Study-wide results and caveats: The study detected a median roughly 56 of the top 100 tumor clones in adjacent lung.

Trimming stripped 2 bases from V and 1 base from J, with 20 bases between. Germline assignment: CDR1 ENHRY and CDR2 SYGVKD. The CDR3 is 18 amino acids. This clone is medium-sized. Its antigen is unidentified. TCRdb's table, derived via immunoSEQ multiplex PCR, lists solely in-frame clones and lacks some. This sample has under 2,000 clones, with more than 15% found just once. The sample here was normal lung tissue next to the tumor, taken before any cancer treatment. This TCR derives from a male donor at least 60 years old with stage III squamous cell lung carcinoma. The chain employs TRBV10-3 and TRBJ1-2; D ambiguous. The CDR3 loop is CAISEPALGPKSNYGYTF. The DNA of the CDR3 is TGTGCCATCAGTGAGCCCGCCCTTGGTCCGAAGAGTAACTATGGCTACACCTTC.